This entry concerns a single TCR beta chain. TCRdb's table, derived via immunoSEQ multiplex PCR, lists solely in-frame clones and lacks some. The sample yields approximately 140,000 clones, roughly 90% seen once. The sample is drawn from a study of T cell responses to AZD1222 COVID-19 vaccine. V gave up 10 bases and J gave up 5 bases, with 15 bases separating them. The CDR3 spans 13 residues. Germline V CDR1 and CDR2: MNHEY, SVGAGI. The chain uses TRBV6-5 and TRBJ1-5, with a weak D call TRBD1 (5 bases). The sequence came from an adult in good health. The sequencing used peripheral blood, collected on day 0 of AZD1222 vaccination. The CDR3 nucleotides read TGTGCCACCCGCGGGGGTGTTGATCAGCCCCAGCATTTT. It is translated as CATRGGVDQPQHF.